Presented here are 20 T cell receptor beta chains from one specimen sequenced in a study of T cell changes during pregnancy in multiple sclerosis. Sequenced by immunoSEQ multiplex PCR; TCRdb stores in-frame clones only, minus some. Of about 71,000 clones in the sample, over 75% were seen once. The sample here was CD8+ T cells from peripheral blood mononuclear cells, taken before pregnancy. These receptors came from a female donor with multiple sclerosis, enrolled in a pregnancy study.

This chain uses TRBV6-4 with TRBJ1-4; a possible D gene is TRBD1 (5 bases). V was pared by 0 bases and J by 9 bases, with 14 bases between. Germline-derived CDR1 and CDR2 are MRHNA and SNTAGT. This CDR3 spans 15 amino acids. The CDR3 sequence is CASSDSGGFRKKLFF. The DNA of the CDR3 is TGTGCCAGCAGTGACTCGGGGGGGTTTAGGAAAAAACTGTTTTTT.

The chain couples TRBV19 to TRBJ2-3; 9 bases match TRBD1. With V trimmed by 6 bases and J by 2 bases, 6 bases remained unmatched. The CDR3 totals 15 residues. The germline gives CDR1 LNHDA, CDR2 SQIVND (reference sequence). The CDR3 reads CASSLTGGATDTQYF. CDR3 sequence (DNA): TGTGCCAGTAGCCTGACAGGGGGTGCCACAGATACGCAGTATTTT.

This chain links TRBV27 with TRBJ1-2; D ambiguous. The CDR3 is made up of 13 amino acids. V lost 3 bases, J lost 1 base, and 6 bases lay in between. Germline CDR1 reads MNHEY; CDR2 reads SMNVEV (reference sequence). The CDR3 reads CASSFQDNYGYTF. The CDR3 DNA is TGTGCCAGCAGTTTCCAGGATAACTATGGCTACACCTTC.

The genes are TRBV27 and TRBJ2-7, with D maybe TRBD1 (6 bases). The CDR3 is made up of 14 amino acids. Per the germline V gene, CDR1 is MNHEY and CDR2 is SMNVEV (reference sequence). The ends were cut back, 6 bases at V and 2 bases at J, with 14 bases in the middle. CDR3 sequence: CASSSQGTTYEQYF. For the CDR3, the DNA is TGTGCCAGCAGCTCTCAGGGGACAACCTACGAGCAGTACTTC.

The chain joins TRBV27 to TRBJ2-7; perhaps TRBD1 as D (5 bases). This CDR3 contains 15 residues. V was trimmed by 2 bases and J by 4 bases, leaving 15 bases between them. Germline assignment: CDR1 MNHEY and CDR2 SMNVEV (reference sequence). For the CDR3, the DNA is TGTGCCAGCAGTTTAACCGCAGGGAAAGGTTACGAGCAGTACTTC. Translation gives CASSLTAGKGYEQYF.

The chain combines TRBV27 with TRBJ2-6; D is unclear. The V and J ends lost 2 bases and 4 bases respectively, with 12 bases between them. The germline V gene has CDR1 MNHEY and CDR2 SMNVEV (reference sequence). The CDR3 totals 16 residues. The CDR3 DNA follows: TGTGCCAGCAGTTTAATATTGGGCTCCGGGGCCAACGTCCTGACTTTC. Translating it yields CASSLILGSGANVLTF. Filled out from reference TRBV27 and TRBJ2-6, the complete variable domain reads EAQVTQNPRYLITVTGKKLTVTCSQNMNHEYMSWYRQDPGLGLRQIYYSMNVEVTDKGDVPEGYKVSRKEKRNFPLILESPSPNQTSLYFCASSLILGSGANVLTFGAGSRLTVL.

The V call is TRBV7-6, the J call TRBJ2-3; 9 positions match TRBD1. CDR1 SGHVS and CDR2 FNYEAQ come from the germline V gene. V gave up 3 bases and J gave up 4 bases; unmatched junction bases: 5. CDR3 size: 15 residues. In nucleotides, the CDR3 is TGTGCCAGCAGCTTCAGACAGGGGGTTTCAGATACGCAGTATTTT. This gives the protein CASSFRQGVSDTQYF.

For the CDR3, the DNA is TGCACCAGCAGCCCATTCAGAAATGAAAAACTGTTTTTT. It encodes CTSSPFRNEKLFF. The chain recombines TRBV1 with TRBJ1-4; TRBD1, as called in the table, went unchecked against the DNA. TRBV1 corresponds to a pseudogene. This CDR3 comprises 13 residues.

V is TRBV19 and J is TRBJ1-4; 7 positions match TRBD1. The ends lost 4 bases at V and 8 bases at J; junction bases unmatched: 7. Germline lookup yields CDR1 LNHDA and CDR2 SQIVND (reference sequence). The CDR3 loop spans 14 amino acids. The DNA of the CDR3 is TGTGCCAGTAGTACCGGGACAGTAACAGAAAAACTGTTTTTT. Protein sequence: CASSTGTVTEKLFF. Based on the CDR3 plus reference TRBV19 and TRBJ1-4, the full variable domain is DGGITQSPKYLFRKEGQNVTLSCEQNLNHDAMYWYRQDPGQGLRLIYYSQIVNDFQKGDIAEGYSVSREKKESFPLTVTSAQKNPTAFYLCASSTGTVTEKLFFGSGTQLSVL.

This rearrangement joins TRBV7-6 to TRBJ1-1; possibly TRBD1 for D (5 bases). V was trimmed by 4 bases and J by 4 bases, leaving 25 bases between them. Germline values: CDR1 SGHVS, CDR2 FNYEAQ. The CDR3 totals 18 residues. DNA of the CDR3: TGTGCCAGCAGCTCTAAGCCGTGGACCAGGGCGGGAAGCACTGAAGCTTTCTTT. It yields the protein CASSSKPWTRAGSTEAFF.

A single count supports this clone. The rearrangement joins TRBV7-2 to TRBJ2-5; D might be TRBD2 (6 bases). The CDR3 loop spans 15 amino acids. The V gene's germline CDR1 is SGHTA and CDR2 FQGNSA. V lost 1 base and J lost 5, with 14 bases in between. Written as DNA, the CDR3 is TGTGCCAGCAGCTTAGTGGCGGGGACCTTTGAGACCCAGTACTTC. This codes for CASSLVAGTFETQYF. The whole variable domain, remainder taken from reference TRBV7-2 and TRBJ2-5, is GAGVSQSPSNKVTEKGKDVELRCDPISGHTALYWYRQSLGQGLEFLIYFQGNSAPDKSGLPSDRFSAERTGGSVSTLTIQRTQQEDSAVYLCASSLVAGTFETQYFGPGTRLLVL.

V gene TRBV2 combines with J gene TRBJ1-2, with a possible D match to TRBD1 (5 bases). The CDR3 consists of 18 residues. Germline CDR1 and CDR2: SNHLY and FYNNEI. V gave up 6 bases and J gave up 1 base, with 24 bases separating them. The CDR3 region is CASSAMEGAMEGNYGYTF. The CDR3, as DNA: TGTGCCAGCAGCGCGATGGAAGGGGCGATGGAGGGTAACTATGGCTACACCTTC.

The CDR3 nucleotides are TGTGCCAGCAGCTTAGCGTGGGGGGGAAGCACAGATACGCAGTATTTT. Amino acids: CASSLAWGGSTDTQYF. The rearrangement joins TRBV11-2 to TRBJ2-3, with TRBD2 matching 7 bases. CDR1 and CDR2 from the germline V gene are SGHAT and FQNNGV. The length of the CDR3 is 16 residues. V lost 1 base and J lost 0; bases outside the gene matches: 4.

The CDR3 DNA reads TGTGCCAGCAGCGTAGGACAGGGGGGGAACACTGAAGCTTTCTTT. This translates into CASSVGQGGNTEAFF. The rearrangement joins TRBV11-2 to TRBJ1-1; 10 nucleotides agree with TRBD1. This CDR3 has 15 amino acids. The germline CDR1 and CDR2 sequences are SGHAT and FQNNGV. Trimming took 5 bases from V and 1 from J; bases not matched to a gene: 4.

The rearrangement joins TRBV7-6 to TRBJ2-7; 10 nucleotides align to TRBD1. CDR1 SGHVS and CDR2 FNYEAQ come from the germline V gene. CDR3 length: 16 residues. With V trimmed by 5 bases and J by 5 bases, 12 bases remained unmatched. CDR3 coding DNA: TGTGCCAGCAGCCTAGGCTCGGGACAGGGGCGCGACGAGCAGTACTTC. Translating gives CASSLGSGQGRDEQYF.

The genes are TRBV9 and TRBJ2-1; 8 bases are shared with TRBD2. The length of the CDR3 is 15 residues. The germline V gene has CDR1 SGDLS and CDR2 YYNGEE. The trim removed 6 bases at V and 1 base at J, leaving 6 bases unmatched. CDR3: CASNNVAGSYNEQFF. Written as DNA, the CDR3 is TGTGCCAGCAACAACGTAGCGGGGTCCTACAATGAGCAGTTCTTC. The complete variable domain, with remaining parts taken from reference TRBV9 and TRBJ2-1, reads DSGVTQTPKHLITATGQRVTLRCSPRSGDLSVYWYQQSLDQGLQFLIQYYNGEERAKGNILERFSAQQFPDLHSELNLSSLELGDSALYFCASNNVAGSYNEQFFGPGTRLTVL.

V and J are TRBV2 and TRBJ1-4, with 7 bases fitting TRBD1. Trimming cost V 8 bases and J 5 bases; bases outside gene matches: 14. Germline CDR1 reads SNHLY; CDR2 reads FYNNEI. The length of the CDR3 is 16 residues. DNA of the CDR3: TGTGCCAGCCTGATTCGCCCGGGACAGAGAAATGAAAAACTGTTTTTT. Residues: CASLIRPGQRNEKLFF.

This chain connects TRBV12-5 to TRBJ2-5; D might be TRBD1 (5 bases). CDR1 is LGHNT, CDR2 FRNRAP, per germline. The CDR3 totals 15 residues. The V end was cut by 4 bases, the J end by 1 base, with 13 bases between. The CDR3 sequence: CASGWGVKIQETQYF. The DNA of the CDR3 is TGTGCTAGTGGTTGGGGCGTGAAGATCCAAGAGACCCAGTACTTC. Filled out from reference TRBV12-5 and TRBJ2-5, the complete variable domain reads DARVTQTPRHKVTEMGQEVTMRCQPILGHNTVFWYRQTMMQGLELLAYFRNRAPLDDSGMPKDRFSAEMPDATLATLKIQPSEPRDSAVYFCASGWGVKIQETQYFGPGTRLLVL.

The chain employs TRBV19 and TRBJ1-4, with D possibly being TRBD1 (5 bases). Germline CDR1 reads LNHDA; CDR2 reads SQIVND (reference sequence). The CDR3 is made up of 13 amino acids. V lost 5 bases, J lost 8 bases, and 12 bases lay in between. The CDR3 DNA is TGTGCCAGTAGTCCCGGGACTACCGAAAAACTGTTTTTT. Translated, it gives CASSPGTTEKLFF.

The CDR3 coding sequence is TGTGCCACCAGCAGAGAGGGGGACAGGCTTGACTCCTACGAGCAGTACTTC. Amino acid sequence: CATSREGDRLDSYEQYF. The genes are TRBV15 and TRBJ2-7; TRBD1 aligns across 8 bases. The germline V gene encodes CDR1 LNHNV and CDR2 YYDKDF (reference sequence). V lost 0 bases, J lost 0 bases, and 7 bases stayed unmatched. CDR3 size: 17 residues.